This TCR beta chain was observed in a study of graft-versus-host responses after intestinal transplantation. Study-level background: Recipients were all induced with anti-thymocyte globulin, then given tacrolimus and steroids for about 3 years.

In regard to this clone: Its antigen remains unknown.

Profiling relied on immunoSEQ multiplex PCR, and the TCRdb table lists in-frame clones only, not all of them. The sample has 20,000 to 25,000 clones; around 77% are singletons. Findings and limits, study-wide: GvH clones occurred in recipient marrow; some first appeared in ileum or blood.

Lymphocytes from graft epithelium and lamina propria were isolated. V gave up 4 bases and J gave up 5 bases; unmatched junction bases: 12. This CDR3 is 17 amino acids long. Germline CDR1 and CDR2: SGHTA and FQGNSA. This specimen was ileum tissue, taken 12 days after intestinal transplant. The sequence was collected from a human patient who received an intestinal transplant, so some T cells may come from the graft donor. The gene calls are TRBV7-2 and TRBJ2-5, with 11 bases that match TRBD2. CDR3 sequence: CASSSYLSGGAWETQYF. For the CDR3, the DNA is TGTGCCAGCAGCTCTTACCTTAGCGGGGGGGCTTGGGAGACCCAGTACTTC.